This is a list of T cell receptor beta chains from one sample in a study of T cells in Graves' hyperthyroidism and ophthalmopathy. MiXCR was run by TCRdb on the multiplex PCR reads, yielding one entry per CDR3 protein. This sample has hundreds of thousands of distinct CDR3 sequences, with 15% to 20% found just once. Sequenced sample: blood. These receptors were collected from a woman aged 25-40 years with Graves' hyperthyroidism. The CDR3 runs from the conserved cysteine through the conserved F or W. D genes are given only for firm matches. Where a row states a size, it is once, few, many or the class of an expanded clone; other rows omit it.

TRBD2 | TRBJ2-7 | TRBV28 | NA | TGTGCCAGCAGTTTAGCGACTAGCGGCGGGAGGCAGTACTTC | CASSLATSGGRQYF
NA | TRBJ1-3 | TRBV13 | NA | TGTGCCAGCTCCCCGGGGGGTGGAAACACCATATATTTT | CASSPGGGNTIYF
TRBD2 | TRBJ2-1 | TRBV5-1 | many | TGCGCCAGCAGCCTGACTAGCACCCCCTACAATGAGCAGTTCTTC | CASSLTSTPYNEQFF
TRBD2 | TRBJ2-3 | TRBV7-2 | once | TGTGCCAGCACCCGCGGGACTAGCGGAGGCCCGCAGTATTTT | CASTRGTSGGPQYF
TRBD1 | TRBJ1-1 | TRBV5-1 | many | TGCGCCAGTGGGACAGGGGGCGCCGGCACTGAAGCTTTCTTT | CASGTGGAGTEAFF
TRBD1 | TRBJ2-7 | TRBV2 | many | TGTGCCAGCAGTAGGGGGCAGGGGTACTACGAGCAGTACTTC | CASSRGQGYYEQYF
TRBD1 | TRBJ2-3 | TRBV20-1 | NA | TGCAGTGCTAGATCGGGACAGGAGCAACAAGATACGCAGTATTTT | CSARSGQEQQDTQYF
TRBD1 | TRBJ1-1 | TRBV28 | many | TGTGCCAGCAGTCTCATGACAGGGGGGGACACTGAAGCTTTCTTT | CASSLMTGGDTEAFF
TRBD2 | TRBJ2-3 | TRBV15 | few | TGTGCCACCAGCAGCGGAGCGGGAGTTAGGACAGATACGCAGTATTTT | CATSSGAGVRTDTQYF
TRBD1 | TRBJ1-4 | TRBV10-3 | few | TGTGCTGTTTCGGGACAGCTTCATGAAAAACTGTTTTTT | CAVSGQLHEKLFF
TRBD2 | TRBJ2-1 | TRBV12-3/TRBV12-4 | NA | TGTGCCAGCAGTCCCGGACTAGCCACCACCTCCTACAATGAGCAGTTCTTC | CASSPGLATTSYNEQFF
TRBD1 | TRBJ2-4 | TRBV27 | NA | TGTGCCAGCAAGAGGACAGGGTTAGCCAAAAACATTCAGTACTTC | CASKRTGLAKNIQYF
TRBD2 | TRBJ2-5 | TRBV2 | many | TGTGCCAGCAGTGGGACTAGCGGGAGAGGGGGGGAGACCCAGTACTTC | CASSGTSGRGGETQYF
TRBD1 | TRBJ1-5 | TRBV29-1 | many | TGCAGCGTTCTCCAGGGGGGCAATCAGCCCCAGCATTTT | CSVLQGGNQPQHF
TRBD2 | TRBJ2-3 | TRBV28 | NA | TGTGCCAGCAGTTCCCGGCGGGAGGGGACAGATACGCAGTATTTT | CASSSRREGTDTQYF
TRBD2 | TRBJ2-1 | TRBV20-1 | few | TGCAGTGCTAAAGAGCGGGATGAGACGCGCAATGAGCAGTTCTTC | CSAKERDETRNEQFF
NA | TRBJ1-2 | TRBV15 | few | TGTGCCACCAGCAGAGATCGAGGGTTTCTTGGCTACACCTTC | CATSRDRGFLGYTF